The next 17 T cell receptor beta chains were all read from a single sample in a study of cytomegalovirus exposure and HLA in healthy donors. The PCR employed 60 Vbeta primers together with 13 Jbeta primers. Generated by immunoSEQ multiplex PCR, the TCRdb table keeps only in-frame clones and is missing some. The table has about 82,000 clones, 78% seen once; the top ten hold 4.5% to 7%. The specimen was PBMCs. Receptors were obtained from a male donor in good health and CMV-seropositive.

V is TRBV5-4 and J is TRBJ2-7; 8 bases line up with TRBD1. With 8 bases clipped from V and 2 bases from J, the junction kept 6 bases outside the gene matches. Germline CDR1 and CDR2: SGHNT and YYREEE (reference sequence). The CDR3 consists of 13 residues. The CDR3 DNA reads TGTGCCAGAAGACAGGGGCTACCCTACGAGCAGTACTTC. Its protein product is CARRQGLPYEQYF.

The chain joins TRBV19 to TRBJ1-2, with a weak D call TRBD1 (5 bases). The germline CDR1 and CDR2 sequences are LNHDA and SQIVND (reference sequence). The V gene lost 6 bases and the J gene lost 3 bases, with 17 bases spanning the gap. The CDR3 consists of 15 residues. CDR3 region: CASSLSGQGDYGYTF. Written as DNA, the CDR3 is TGTGCCAGTAGCCTCTCGGGCCAGGGTGACTATGGCTACACCTTC. Full variable domain (rest looked up from reference TRBV19 and TRBJ1-2): DGGITQSPKYLFRKEGQNVTLSCEQNLNHDAMYWYRQDPGQGLRLIYYSQIVNDFQKGDIAEGYSVSREKKESFPLTVTSAQKNPTAFYLCASSLSGQGDYGYTFGSGTRLTVV.

The rearrangement uses TRBV7-2 and TRBJ1-3; D gene unclear. Trimming shortened V by 1 base and J by 5 bases, and 6 bases separated the two germline ends. From germline, CDR1 is SGHTA and CDR2 FQGNSA. The CDR3 extends over 13 amino acids. The CDR3 loop reads CASSLGRRNTIYF. In DNA form, the CDR3 reads TGTGCCAGCAGCTTAGGCAGGAGAAACACCATATATTTT.

The V gene is TRBV2, the J gene TRBJ1-2; tentatively, D is TRBD1 (5 bases). Trimming cost V 8 bases and J 5 bases, with 15 bases left between them. Looked up from germline, CDR1 is SNHLY and CDR2 is FYNNEI. The CDR3 contains 13 residues. The CDR3 region has the DNA TGTGCCAGCCGAGCGGAGGGGACGTATGGCTACACCTTC. This codes for CASRAEGTYGYTF.

The chain recombines TRBV7-2 with TRBJ2-1; a weak D match, TRBD1 (5 bases). The germline V and J ends were trimmed by 3 bases and 9 bases, with 9 bases remaining between them. Germline V gene lookup returns CDR1 SGHTA and CDR2 FQGNSA. CDR3 length: 12 amino acids. The CDR3 DNA follows: TGTGCCAGCAGCTTCCAGGGTTGTGAGCAGTTCTTC. The encoded protein is CASSFQGCEQFF.

The chain employs TRBV19 and TRBJ1-6, with unresolved D. Germline V gene sequence: CDR1 LNHDA, CDR2 SQIVND (reference sequence). V lost 3 bases, J lost 4 bases, and 7 bases lay in between. The length of the CDR3 is 14 residues. Written as DNA, the CDR3 is TGTGCCAGTAGTATCCCGGGTTATAATTCACCCCTCCACTTT. This sequence encodes CASSIPGYNSPLHF.

This clone was counted a few times. The sample contains more than one DNA sequence encoding this CDR3. The V gene is TRBV11-2, the J gene TRBJ2-7; D gene uncertain. CDR3 length: 16 residues. The V and J ends lost 6 bases and 4 bases respectively, with 22 bases between them. The germline V gene has CDR1 SGHAT and CDR2 FQNNGV. DNA of the CDR3: TGTGCCAGCAGTTTTTTTAAGCAGAAGGCGGCATACGAGCAGTACTTC. Encoded protein: CASSFFKQKAAYEQYF.

The gene calls are TRBV12-5 and TRBJ2-2; 7 bases match TRBD2. V trimming: 1 base; J trimming: 1 base; junction bases outside the gene matches: 3. Per germline, CDR1 LGHNT and CDR2 FRNRAP. The CDR3 runs 16 residues. CDR3 in DNA: TGTGCTAGTGGTTTGGGGCTAGCGGTGAACACCGGGGAGCTGTTTTTT. Encoded protein: CASGLGLAVNTGELFF.

Here the CDR3 DNA reads TGTGCCAGCAGTGATATAATGGGACACCGAAGTGGCTACACCTTC. Protein sequence: CASSDIMGHRSGYTF. The V and J genes are TRBV6-1 and TRBJ1-2, with D possibly matching TRBD1 (6 bases). The CDR3 totals 15 residues. The germline V gene has CDR1 MNHNS and CDR2 SASEGT. Deletions cut 3 bases from V and 7 bases from J, with 18 bases between.

V gene TRBV5-1 combines with J gene TRBJ1-1, with a possible D match to TRBD1 (5 bases). CDR3 length equals 15 residues. Trimming pared 2 bases from V and 0 bases from J, leaving 11 bases between. Germline assignment: CDR1 SGHRS and CDR2 YFSETQ. CDR3 sequence: CASSLSRTLNTEAFF. The DNA of the CDR3 is TGCGCCAGCAGCTTATCTCGGACACTGAACACTGAAGCTTTCTTT.

The J gene is TRBJ2-5, the V gene TRBV5-6, with D maybe TRBD1 (5 bases). Germline V gene sequence: CDR1 SGHDT, CDR2 YYEEEE. V lost 2 bases and J lost 4, with 9 bases in between. The CDR3 contains 13 residues. The CDR3 spells CASSLHRRETQYF. The DNA of the CDR3 is TGTGCCAGCAGCTTACACAGGCGAGAGACCCAGTACTTC.

The V call is TRBV15, the J call TRBJ2-7; D is perhaps TRBD1 (5 bases). CDR1 is LNHNV, CDR2 YYDKDF, per germline (reference sequence). The V end was cut by 2 bases, the J end by 2 bases, with 16 bases between. CDR3 length: 16 amino acids. The DNA for the CDR3 is TGTGCCACCAGCAGAAGCAGGGTATATAGGGCCTACGAGCAGTACTTC. Translated: CATSRSRVYRAYEQYF.

V is TRBV27 and J is TRBJ2-7; a weak D match, TRBD1 (6 bases). Germline V gene lookup returns CDR1 MNHEY and CDR2 SMNVEV (reference sequence). The CDR3 contains 13 residues. The V end lost 5 bases, the J end lost 3 bases, and 11 bases lay between the germline ends. The CDR3, as DNA: TGTGCCAGCAGTCGGACAGCTGACTACGAGCAGTACTTC. The encoded protein is CASSRTADYEQYF.

The CDR3 DNA reads as TGTGCCAGCAGCGACAGGAAGGGTCCCTATGGCTACACCTTC. Translation: CASSDRKGPYGYTF. The chain carries TRBV28 and TRBJ1-2; weak D call: TRBD1 (6 bases). The CDR3 contains 14 residues. V dropped 6 bases and J dropped 4 bases, with 15 bases sitting between them. CDR1 is MDHEN, CDR2 SYDVKM, per germline.

The gene calls are TRBV4-2 and TRBJ2-2; 7 bases align to TRBD2. This CDR3 is 16 amino acids long. Germline V gene sequence: CDR1 LGHNA, CDR2 YNFKEQ. V lost 0 bases to trimming and J lost 6 bases; unmatched junction nucleotides: 7. DNA for the CDR3: TGTGCCAGCAGCCAAGATCCGGGCGGGGGTGCCGGGGAGCTGTTTTTT. Protein sequence: CASSQDPGGGAGELFF.

This sequence joins TRBV7-2 and TRBJ2-2; no clear D gene. The V gene's germline CDR1 is SGHTA and CDR2 FQGNSA. The CDR3 consists of 14 residues. V shed 7 bases and J shed 6 bases, with 15 bases lying between them. The CDR3 DNA is TGTGCCAGCAACCAGAACAGTGGTCCCGGGGAGCTGTTTTTT. Translated, it gives CASNQNSGPGELFF.

The chain employs TRBV6-6 and TRBJ1-2, with 8 nucleotides matching TRBD1. Germline trimming cut 5 bases from V and 8 bases from J; bases unmatched to any gene: 10. The CDR3 runs 14 residues. The germline V gene encodes CDR1 MNHNY and CDR2 SVGAGI (reference sequence). The CDR3 protein is CASSPQGASRGYTF. The DNA for the CDR3 is TGTGCCAGCAGTCCTCAGGGGGCAAGCCGAGGCTACACCTTC.